A single sample is the source of the 14 T cell receptor beta chains below, sequenced in a study of shared clonotypes between healthy human individuals (dated by TCRdb to 2020 to 2021). The library came from the immunoSEQ multiplex PCR assay. Held by TCRdb, this immuneACCESS table contains in-frame sequences only and omits some clones. Under half of the omission traces to an unresolved V gene where checked; the cause of the rest is unknown. This sample has 1,400,000 or so clones in its table, and around 98.5% of those were observed once. Of the sample, approximately 0.4% is held by the ten largest clones. The material sequenced was naive CD4+ T cells sorted from blood. The cell subset or site tag for this specimen amounts to: CD45RA+ positively selected. These receptors came from a man in his thirties or forties in good health.

This chain joins TRBV11-3 and TRBJ2-2; either TRBD1 or TRBD2 may fit D (5 bases each). Germline CDR1 is SGHNT and CDR2 is YENEEA. Trimming removed 3 bases at V and 7 bases at J, with 9 bases between. This CDR3 is built from 13 residues. CDR3 nucleotides: TGTGCCAGCAGCTTTCGGGACGGCGGGGAGCTGTTTTTT. As protein: CASSFRDGGELFF. Full variable domain (rest looked up from reference TRBV11-3 and TRBJ2-2): EAGVVQSPRYKIIEKKQPVAFWCNPISGHNTLYWYLQNLGQGPELLIRYENEEAVDDSQLPKDRFSAERLKGVDSTLKIQPAELGDSAVYLCASSFRDGGELFFGEGSRLTVL.

The CDR3 DNA is TGTGCCAGCAGTATCTCAACCGGGAGGGAATACTACGAGCAGTACTTC. Translation: CASSISTGREYYEQYF. V gene TRBV28 combines with J gene TRBJ2-7; 8 bases are shared with TRBD2. V shed 5 bases, J shed 3 bases, and the junction held 12 bases outside the gene matches. The CDR3 extends over 16 amino acids. CDR1 is MDHEN and CDR2 is SYDVKM in the germline V gene. The entire variable domain, with the rest obtained from reference TRBV28 and TRBJ2-7, is as follows: DVKVTQSSRYLVKRTGEKVFLECVQDMDHENMFWYRQDPGLGLRLIYFSYDVKMKEKGDIPEGYSVSREKKERFSLILESASTNQTSMYLCASSISTGREYYEQYFGPGTRLTVT.

The chain uses TRBV6-5 and TRBJ1-2; D perhaps matches TRBD1 (5 bases). Germline loops: CDR1 MNHEY, CDR2 SVGAGI. V shed 4 bases and J shed 6 bases, with 9 bases lying between them. The CDR3 is 12 residues long. CDR3 loop: CASSSLGDGYTF. CDR3 bases: TGTGCCAGCAGTTCCCTGGGGGATGGCTACACCTTC.

This clone was recorded a few times. Other DNA sequences of this sample code for an identical CDR3. The chain employs TRBV5-1 and TRBJ2-1; no reliable D call. The germline V and J ends were trimmed by 3 bases and 4 bases, with 5 bases remaining between them. CDR3 length equals 12 residues. Per the germline V gene, CDR1 is SGHRS and CDR2 is YFSETQ. The chain's CDR3 is CASSSNYNEQFF. The DNA for the CDR3 is TGCGCCAGCAGCTCCAATTACAATGAGCAGTTCTTC.

The chain uses TRBV27 and TRBJ2-7, with D perhaps matching TRBD2 (5 bases). Trimming took off 6 bases at V and 6 bases at J, with 12 bases between the two ends. The CDR3 has 12 residues. CDR1 is MNHEY and CDR2 is SMNVEV in the germline V gene (reference sequence). CDR3 sequence (DNA): TGTGCCAGCAGCCGGGCGGGCGGCGAGCAGTACTTC. Protein: CASSRAGGEQYF.

This chain uses TRBV27 with TRBJ1-5; TRBD1 matches 7 bases. The CDR3 is 15 residues long. From germline, CDR1 is MNHEY and CDR2 SMNVEV (reference sequence). Trimming cost V 6 bases and J 4 bases; bases outside gene matches: 9. The CDR3 reads CASRSDRRTNQPQHF. The CDR3 DNA sequence: TGTGCCAGCAGGTCGGACAGGCGTACTAATCAGCCCCAGCATTTT.

This clone was counted a single time. This chain connects TRBV29-1 to TRBJ2-2, with D perhaps being TRBD1 or TRBD2 (6 bases each). Germline loops: CDR1 SQVTM, CDR2 ANQGSEA. The CDR3 extends over 16 amino acids. V lost 6 bases, J lost 7 bases, and 24 bases lay in between. CDR3 amino acids: CSVTTFSGASFGELFF. The CDR3 region has the DNA TGCAGCGTGACCACGTTCTCGGGGGCGTCGTTCGGGGAGCTGTTTTTT.

The chain is built from TRBV7-2 and TRBJ1-2; D call uncertain. V was clipped by 4 bases and J by 4 bases, with 10 bases between them. The CDR3 runs 13 residues. Per the germline V gene, CDR1 is SGHTA and CDR2 is FQGNSA. CDR3 sequence: CASSSPLVYGYTF. The DNA for the CDR3 is TGTGCCAGCAGCTCACCCCTGGTCTATGGCTACACCTTC.

The CDR3 DNA sequence: TGTGCCAGCAGTCCCGGGGCAGGGCGCACAGATACGCAGTATTTT. As protein: CASSPGAGRTDTQYF. The V and J genes are TRBV27 and TRBJ2-3, with D perhaps given as TRBD1 or TRBD2 (5 bases each). V dropped 5 bases and J dropped 1 base, with 13 bases sitting between them. The CDR3 covers 15 residues. Germline loops: CDR1 MNHEY, CDR2 SMNVEV (reference sequence).

The chain employs TRBV5-1 and TRBJ2-1; no clear D. Germline V gene data show CDR1 as SGHRS and CDR2 as YFSETQ. V lost 4 bases and J 0 bases, leaving 11 bases between the germline ends. This CDR3 region has 15 residues. CDR3 in DNA: TGCGCCAGCAGCACTGGTTTGATCTCCTACAATGAGCAGTTCTTC. This gives the protein CASSTGLISYNEQFF.

V and J are TRBV4-2 and TRBJ2-3; 7 nucleotides align to TRBD2. Germline V gene data show CDR1 as LGHNA and CDR2 as YNFKEQ. Losses at the gene ends were 0 bases for V and 6 bases for J; bases not matched to a gene: 12. The CDR3 contains 17 residues. The CDR3 region is CASSQDLRRESRDTQYF. The CDR3 DNA follows: TGTGCCAGCAGCCAAGATTTAAGGCGGGAGTCGAGGGATACGCAGTATTTT.

This clone appeared once. V gene TRBV10-2 combines with J gene TRBJ1-5; D unresolved. Germline CDR1 and CDR2: WSHSY and SAAADI. V gave up 6 bases and J gave up 3 bases, with 12 bases separating them. This CDR3 region has 14 residues. CDR3 sequence reads: CASRKYAVNQPQHF. CDR3 in DNA: TGCGCCAGCAGGAAATATGCGGTCAATCAGCCCCAGCATTTT.

With regard to this clone: This CDR3 is also generated by other DNA sequences in the sample. The chain links TRBV9 to TRBJ2-7; 10 positions match TRBD1. The ends lost 0 bases at V and 3 bases at J; junction bases unmatched: 3. Germline values: CDR1 SGDLS, CDR2 YYNGEE. This CDR3 has 15 residues. CDR3: CASSVETGGGYEQYF. CDR3 DNA: TGTGCCAGCAGCGTAGAGACAGGGGGCGGCTACGAGCAGTACTTC.

This clone was counted a single time. The J gene is TRBJ2-3, the V gene TRBV18; no definite D call. V lost 0 bases to trimming and J lost 3 bases, with 13 bases between them. CDR3 length: 16 amino acids. In germline, CDR1 is KGHSH, CDR2 LQKENI. The CDR3 is CASSPPPSYGTDTQYF. The DNA for the CDR3 is TGTGCCAGCTCACCACCCCCTAGTTATGGAACAGATACGCAGTATTTT.